This T cell receptor beta chain was sequenced in a study of T cells in Graves' hyperthyroidism and ophthalmopathy. This clonotype was picked up many times. Its target is not known. CDR3 length: 13 amino acids. The germline V and J ends were trimmed by 6 bases and 0 bases, with 8 bases remaining between them. Germline loops: CDR1 SGHDN, CDR2 FVKESK. Ophthalmopathy cases scored 3 or more on the Clinical Activity Score and 4 or more on NOSPECS grade, with duration below 3 months. PBMCs were collected from a roughly 10 ml volume of fresh peripheral blood. Amplification yielded TCR beta CDR3 regions, with RNA transcripts as the source. A set of HTBI primers served as the primers for a first-round RT-PCR of the TCR CDR3. TCRdb fed the multiplex PCR reads into MiXCR, producing one record per CDR3 protein. The profile shows about 380,000 distinct CDR3 sequences, less than 20% of them singletons. Points from the study as a whole: Blood also carried most thyroid clonotypes expanded above 0.001.

The chain couples TRBV14 to TRBJ1-1; D ambiguous. The TCR was taken from a man aged 18 to 35 with Graves' ophthalmopathy. The sample was blood. The DNA of the CDR3 is TGTGCCAGCAGTCGGACGGTGAACACTGAAGCTTTCTTT. Translation gives CASSRTVNTEAFF. Variable domain in full (rest from reference TRBV14 and TRBJ1-1): EAGVTQFPSHSVIEKGQTVTLRCDPISGHDNLYWYRRVMGKEIKFLLHFVKESKQDESGMPNNRFLAERTGGTYSTLKVQPAELEDSGVYFCASSRTVNTEAFFGQGTRLTVV.